Described below is a single TCR beta chain sequence and its context. The target antigen is unknown. TCRdb passed the RACE reads through MiXCR, listing each CDR3 protein once. The sample consists of 350,000 to 400,000 distinct CDR3 sequences, roughly 5% of them appearing once. The sample comes from a study of human T cells and chemical hapten exposure. Whole-study context: Each patch test put 0.01% DPC on the upper back, and results were read at 6 days.

Broader study findings: No shift was seen in TCRs above 1 in 1000 frequency with DPC sensitization. Counts of expanded TCRs at PT1 were positively correlated with patch test score.

The sample's time point: pre-sensitization, week 0. Treatment here: therapeutic diphenylcyclopropenone sensitization with weekly scalp DPC. Participating donors were patients with alopecia, aged 18 to 70 years, considered appropriate candidates for DPC. V lost 7 bases, J lost 5 bases, and 14 bases lay in between. CDR3 length: 13 residues. Per the germline V gene, CDR1 is DFQATT and CDR2 is SNEGSKA (reference sequence). The TCR was taken from a woman between 45 and 60 years old with alopecia areata. Some clones in this sample may be carry-over from other donors' samples. The chain uses TRBV20-1 and TRBJ1-4, with D hard to call. The starting material was whole blood, obtained in connection with sensitization to the hapten diphenylcyclopropenone (DPC). The CDR3 reads CSGGGEPNEKLFF. In DNA form, the CDR3 reads TGCAGTGGCGGCGGGGAGCCAAATGAAAAACTGTTTTTT.